This T cell receptor (beta chain) was sequenced during a study of vaccination and CD4 T cells after COVID-19. Regarding the study as a whole: Convalescent patients displayed a median around 86% of reactive clones emerging only post-vaccination.

Sequenced with the Oncomine TCR Beta short-read assay was DNA taken from cultured CD4+ T cells. TCRdb reprocessed the PCR reads via MiXCR and lists one record per CDR3 protein. The sample contains approximately 23,000 distinct CDR3 sequences, around two fifths of which appear only once. V was clipped by 2 bases and J by 3 bases, with 8 bases between them. The CDR3 length is 13 residues. Germline loops: CDR1 SGHTA, CDR2 FQGNSA. In the case of this clonotype: Its antigen is undetermined.

Time point described: late sampling 161 to 241 days after vaccination in three convalescent patients. The treatment here: approximately 9-day PBMC culture with coronavirus spike peptide pools or control peptides (ViraFEST assay). Around 2 million PBMCs per well were cultured with 10 IU/ml IL-2 and 8.5 to 10 ug/ml peptide pools. CD4+ T cells were isolated by negative selection after 10 days of culture. The clonotype comes from a human donor who had recovered from COVID-19. The starting material was CD4+ T cells from blood, cultured in vitro, obtained about 7 months after SARS-CoV-2 vaccination. The chain is built from TRBV7-2 and TRBJ2-7, with no clear D. The CDR3 coding sequence is TGTGCCAGCAGCTTAACCGCTTTCTACGAGCAGTACTTC. This sequence encodes CASSLTAFYEQYF.